This is a list of T cell receptor beta chains from one sample in a study of T cell repertoires in cytomegalovirus infection. Antigens of these TCRs are unknown. TCRdb called the reads again in MiXCR, with one record for every CDR3 protein. The sample lists about 310,000 distinct CDR3 sequences; approximately 25% were seen once. Source: cultured PBMCs, taken from culture after CMV antigen stimulation. These receptors all come from a human donor in good health (CMV status not recorded). Some clones in this sample may be carry-over from other donors' samples. Each CDR3 is given with its conserved first and last residue. The D gene is left open where the match is weak. Clone size appears in some rows only: once, few, many, or a class for an expanded clone.

TRBJ1-5	-	TRBV19	-	14	TGTGCCAGTAGTACAGATTTTAGCAATCAGCCCCAGCATTTT	CASSTDFSNQPQHF
TRBJ2-1	-	TRBV7-9	-	16	TGTGCCAGCAGCGCCGAACCGGGCAGGGGATACAATGAGCAGTTCTTC	CASSAEPGRGYNEQFF
TRBJ2-1	-	TRBV19	-	18	TGTGCCAGTAGTATAGGAGTGAAAATTCCCTCCCTCTACAATGAGCAGTTCTTC	CASSIGVKIPSLYNEQFF
TRBJ1-1	-	TRBV12-3/TRBV12-4	-	14	TGTGCCAGCAGTTTATCAGGGATTAGCACTGAAGCTTTCTTT	CASSLSGISTEAFF
TRBJ2-3	-	TRBV7-2	many	14	TGTGCCAGCAGCTTTGGGATAAGCACAGATACGCAGTATTTT	CASSFGISTDTQYF
TRBJ2-1	TRBD2	TRBV12-3/TRBV12-4	-	16	TGTGCCAGCCAGGGACTAGCGGGAGGTCCGTCAGGTGAGCAGTTCTTC	CASQGLAGGPSGEQFF
TRBJ1-1	-	TRBV7-9	-	14	TGTGCCAGCAGCCACCACGGCGGGAACACTGAAGCTTTCTTT	CASSHHGGNTEAFF
TRBJ2-7	-	TRBV20-1	few	14	TGCAGTGCTCTTGGGACCAGGACTTCTTTAGAGCAGTACTTC	CSALGTRTSLEQYF
TRBJ2-7	TRBD2	TRBV6-2/TRBV6-3	-	16	TGTGCCAGCAGGACCCAGTGGCTAGCGGGCAACGACGAGCAGTACTTC	CASRTQWLAGNDEQYF
TRBJ1-4	TRBD1	TRBV7-2	many	15	TGTGCCAGCAGTCGGCGGACAGGGTTTGATGAAAAACTGTTTTTT	CASSRRTGFDEKLFF
TRBJ2-1	-	TRBV14	-	13	TGTGCCAGCAGCGTGTGGGGATACAATGAGCAGTTCTTC	CASSVWGYNEQFF
TRBJ1-1	-	TRBV19	-	16	TGTGCCAGTAGTATTGGTTTCGGGGCGGACAACACTGAAGCTTTCTTT	CASSIGFGADNTEAFF
TRBJ2-2	-	TRBV7-2	medium-sized	14	TGTGCCAGCAGCTTAGACTACACCACCGGGGAGCTGTTTTTT	CASSLDYTTGELFF
TRBJ2-3	TRBD2	TRBV27	few	18	TGTGCCAGCAGCCCCGGGACTAGCGGGAGTTGGGGCACAGATACGCAGTATTTT	CASSPGTSGSWGTDTQYF
TRBJ2-3	-	TRBV11-1	few	14	TGTGCCAGCAGCTTAAACGGGGCACGAGATACGCAGTATTTT	CASSLNGARDTQYF
TRBJ2-5	TRBD1	TRBV7-2	few	14	TGTGCCAGCAGCACAGACAGGGGGAGAGAGACCCAGTACTTC	CASSTDRGRETQYF
TRBJ1-1	-	TRBV4-3	many	16	TGCGCCAGCAGCCAAGACGTAGTGGGGAGCAGGCCTGAAGCTTTCTTT	CASSQDVVGSRPEAFF
TRBJ2-1	TRBD2	TRBV11-2	many	15	TGTGCCAGCAGCTTAGGGCTAGCGGCCTACAATGAGCAGTTCTTC	CASSLGLAAYNEQFF
TRBJ1-6	-	TRBV5-1	-	13	TGCGCCAGCAGCTTGGGTCCGAATTCACCCCTCCACTTT	CASSLGPNSPLHF
TRBJ2-2	TRBD2	TRBV7-4	-	16	TGTGCCAGCAGCCCCCGAGCGGGGGGAGATGCCGGGGAGCTGTTTTTT	CASSPRAGGDAGELFF
TRBJ2-1	TRBD2	TRBV9	many	18	TGTGCCAGCAGCGTAGACCCTAGCGGGAGTGTCACCTACAATGAGCAGTTCTTC	CASSVDPSGSVTYNEQFF
TRBJ1-4	-	TRBV5-4	-	14	TGTGCCAGCAGCATCTCACAAGTTAATGAAAAACTGTTTTTT	CASSISQVNEKLFF
TRBJ1-3	TRBD1	TRBV4-3	-	16	TGCGCCAGCAGCCAAGATCCCCCGGGACAGGGAAACACCATATATTTT	CASSQDPPGQGNTIYF
TRBJ2-2	TRBD1	TRBV24-1	-	16	TGTGCCACCAGTGACACCGACAGGGGTGACACCGGGGAGCTGTTTTTT	CATSDTDRGDTGELFF
TRBJ2-1	-	TRBV7-8	many	15	TGTGCCAGCAGCTTAGCGGGAGCAAGTTACAATGAGCAGTTCTTC	CASSLAGASYNEQFF
TRBJ2-7	TRBD2	TRBV29-1	few	13	TGCAGCGTTGCCAGCGGGAGAAATAGCGAGCAGTACTTC	CSVASGRNSEQYF
TRBJ2-1	-	TRBV15	-	14	TGTGCCACCAGCAGAGATCCCAGGAACAATGAGCAGTTCTTC	CATSRDPRNNEQFF
TRBJ1-5	TRBD1	TRBV7-2	many	14	TGTGCCAGCGGGCTTGACAGGGGGACACAGCCCCAGCATTTT	CASGLDRGTQPQHF
TRBJ2-1	TRBD2	TRBV7-9	-	16	TGTGCCAGCAGCTCAATGATAGCGGGAGGGGGAAATGAGCAGTTCTTC	CASSSMIAGGGNEQFF
TRBJ2-1	TRBD2	TRBV7-2	few	16	TGTGCCAGCAGCTTAGCGTCACTAGCGGGAGACAATGAGCAGTTCTTC	CASSLASLAGDNEQFF
TRBJ2-5	-	TRBV6-1	-	16	TGTGCCAGCAGTCACGGTCCTCTGGCAGGGAGGGAGACCCAGTACTTC	CASSHGPLAGRETQYF
TRBJ2-3	-	TRBV6-6	-	15	TGTGCCAGCAGTTACTCCCGAGGGAGCACAGATACGCAGAATTTT	CASSYSRGSTDTQNF
TRBJ2-2	TRBD2	TRBV7-8	few	15	TGTGCCACAGGGTCAAAGGGCGGGAGCACCGGGGAGCTGTTTTTT	CATGSKGGSTGELFF
TRBJ2-1	-	TRBV4-1	-	14	TGCGCCAGCAGCCAAGTGGTCAGAACCGATGAGCAGTTCTTC	CASSQVVRTDEQFF
TRBJ2-5	-	TRBV29-1	-	13	TGCAGCGTCGGCCGGGAGACAAGAGAGACCCAGTACTTC	CSVGRETRETQYF
TRBJ1-1	-	TRBV30	-	12	TGTGCCTGGAGTGTCGGGGGAACTGAAGCTTTCTTT	CAWSVGGTEAFF
TRBJ2-3	-	TRBV9	-	17	TGTGCCAGCAGCGGCCCCGGGGGCAGACAGAGCACAGATACGCAGTATTTT	CASSGPGGRQSTDTQYF
TRBJ2-2	TRBD2	TRBV20-1	-	16	TGCAGTGCTAGAGATAGCCTAGCGGGAGTGTCCGGGGAGCTGTTTTTT	CSARDSLAGVSGELFF
TRBJ1-2	-	TRBV4-2	-	15	TGTGCCAGCAGCCAAGATCGTTCCATTAACTATGGCTACACCTTC	CASSQDRSINYGYTF
TRBJ2-5	-	TRBV6-1	many	15	TGTGCCAGCAGCGATCCAGGGGGGTATCAAGAGACCCAGTACTTC	CASSDPGGYQETQYF
TRBJ2-1	TRBD2	TRBV11-3	few	14	TGTGCCAGCAGCTTTGCTAGCGGGAGCAATGAGCAGTTCTTC	CASSFASGSNEQFF
TRBJ2-1	TRBD2	TRBV7-9	few	15	TGTGCCAGCATCCTAGGACTAGCGGGAGTTAATGAGCAGTTCTTC	CASILGLAGVNEQFF
TRBJ2-3	-	TRBV7-2	many	13	TGTGCCAGCAGCTTCGGGAGCACAGATACGCAGTATTTT	CASSFGSTDTQYF
TRBJ1-3	-	TRBV9	-	16	TGTGCCAGCAGCTTGAAGACAGGAAGCTCTGGAAACACCATATATTTT	CASSLKTGSSGNTIYF
TRBJ2-7	TRBD1	TRBV27	-	16	TGTGCCAGCAGTTCGGCCGACAGGGGGCGCTTGGGCGAGCAGTACTTC	CASSSADRGRLGEQYF
TRBJ2-3	TRBD1	TRBV12-5	-	15	TGTGCTAGTAGGGCCGGACAGGGGAGCACAGATACGCAGTATTTT	CASRAGQGSTDTQYF
TRBJ2-1	-	TRBV11-3	many	13	TGTGCCAGCAGCTTAGTTGCTAGTTTGCCGCAGTTCTTC	CASSLVASLPQFF
TRBJ1-1	-	TRBV19	many	14	TGTGCCAGTAGTACTACTACATCTAACACTGAAGCTTTCTTT	CASSTTTSNTEAFF